Below, one TCR beta chain is given with its context. Its target antigen remains unknown. Qualities for individual bases were not recorded, and no much larger clone is one base off. Within the sample, other DNA sequences also encode this same CDR3. Enrolling through a virtual design, the prospective study's participants ranged in age from roughly 18 to 100 years and lived across about two dozen United States geographic areas. In the prospective study, cohorts were assigned on the basis of participant-reported clinical history obtained from a screening survey and a study questionnaire. For ImmuneRACE Cohort 3, a participant was defined as recovered based on two consecutive negative NP/OP PCR tests, clearance by a healthcare professional, or resolution of symptoms. Each participant in the prospective study had whole blood, serum and a nasopharyngeal or oropharyngeal swab collected by mobile phlebotomists. Participants in the prospective study had the option to provide additional blood draws and questionnaires over a roughly 2-month period. Before DNA extraction, prospective study blood samples were shipped either frozen or at room temperature.

The data stem from a study of blood T cell repertoires in COVID-19 (dated by TCRdb to about 2020). At the level of the whole study: Samples covering the acute and convalescent phases of COVID-19 were provided by collaborators in the United States, Italy and Spain. Nearly every sample came with metadata listing a de-identified subject ID, COVID-19 status, age in years and sex. Samples were obtained from the ongoing ImmuneRACE study (first 160 participants) and from about 1,300 subjects provided by 6 global collaborators. The prospective study material was composed of cDNA or gDNA derived from T cells, B-cell-depleted T cells, or PBMCs. A freely available public database, intended as a resource for researchers studying the immune response to SARS-CoV-2, is where the repertoires were released. The dataset comprised deeply sampled blood TCRbeta repertoires from subjects exposed to, actively infected with, or recovered from COVID-19. Where available, HLA class I and class II types were obtained from metadata supplied by the sample provider rather than from assay-based typing.

TCRbeta CDR3 regions were amplified from genomic DNA by means of the immunoSEQ Assay, a bias-controlled multiplex PCR. Regarding the original processing steps: The number of nucleated cells in each sample was estimated by amplification of reference gene primers within the assay. To quantify the absolute abundance of each unique TCRbeta CDR3 rearrangement, sequence reads were collapsed and filtered. Productive Simpson clonality was computed per sample as the square root of Simpson's diversity index over productive rearrangements. As stored in TCRdb, this immuneACCESS dataset retains in-frame rearrangements with V and J assigned. A fraction of the clones does not appear; measured against another copy, unresolved V genes explain less than half of the discrepancy, and the remainder lacks a known reason. Clonal size and the V and J genes are those of that table, whereas D and trimming came from the DNA. This sample gives approximately 440,000 clones in total; less than 95% of them show up just once. The ten largest account for 0.6% to 0.7% of the sample.

At the junction V is shortened by 0 bases and J by 2 bases, with 7 bases in between. The CDR3, cysteine through phenylalanine, is 14 amino acids long. Only the CDR3 region is kept as DNA, spanning 42 bases read in frame from base 1. The germline V gene specifies MNHEY as CDR1 and SVGAGI as CDR2. Results and caveats for the whole study, not just this receptor: The amount of clinical and demographic metadata varied by source and participant and was provided uncurated.

This chain joins TRBV6-5 to TRBJ1-2; a tentative D call is TRBD1 (5 bases match). This TCR derives from a young man who had recovered from COVID-19. Material for sequencing was PBMCs or T cells enriched from blood (not recorded which). The DNA is as follows: TGTGCCAGCAGTTACTCGCGGGGCAACTATGGCTACACCTTC. This gives the protein CASSYSRGNYGYTF.